This entry lists 3 T cell receptor beta chains sequenced from one sample in a study of cytomegalovirus exposure and HLA in healthy donors. This PCR relied on a set of 60 Vbeta primers and 13 Jbeta primers. The data were produced by immunoSEQ multiplex PCR, yet TCRdb's version contains in-frame clones alone and is incomplete. The table lists around 130,000 clones, about 80% of them singletons. Sequencing used PBMCs. The receptors stem from a man aged 45 to 65 in good health and CMV-seronegative.

The rearrangement uses TRBV19 and TRBJ2-7; TRBD2 matches at 15 bases. The CDR3 is made up of 18 amino acids. After removal of 3 bases from V and 4 bases from J, the junction contained 10 bases not matched to a gene. Germline V gene sequence: CDR1 LNHDA, CDR2 SQIVND (reference sequence). In DNA, the CDR3 is TGTGCCAGTAGTATCAGCGGACTAGCGGGAGGGCGTTTGTACGAGCAGTACTTC. This codes for CASSISGLAGGRLYEQYF.

The chain carries TRBV7-9 and TRBJ2-1; TRBD2 matches 16 bases. CDR1 SEHNR and CDR2 FQNEAQ come from the germline V gene (reference sequence). V was clipped by 5 bases and J by 1 base; unmatched bases: 5. CDR3 length: 18 amino acids. As DNA, the CDR3 is TGTGCCAGCAGCCCGGGACTAGCGGGAGGGAGGTCCTACAATGAGCAGTTCTTC. This encodes CASSPGLAGGRSYNEQFF.

This clone was observed a single time. V gene TRBV2 combines with J gene TRBJ2-5; no definite D call. Trimming took off 0 bases at V and 2 bases at J, with 10 bases between the two ends. The CDR3 spans 15 residues. Germline CDR1 and CDR2: SNHLY and FYNNEI. This chain's CDR3 is CASSEAVAGQETQYF. The CDR3 DNA follows: TGTGCCAGCAGTGAAGCGGTGGCAGGACAAGAGACCCAGTACTTC.